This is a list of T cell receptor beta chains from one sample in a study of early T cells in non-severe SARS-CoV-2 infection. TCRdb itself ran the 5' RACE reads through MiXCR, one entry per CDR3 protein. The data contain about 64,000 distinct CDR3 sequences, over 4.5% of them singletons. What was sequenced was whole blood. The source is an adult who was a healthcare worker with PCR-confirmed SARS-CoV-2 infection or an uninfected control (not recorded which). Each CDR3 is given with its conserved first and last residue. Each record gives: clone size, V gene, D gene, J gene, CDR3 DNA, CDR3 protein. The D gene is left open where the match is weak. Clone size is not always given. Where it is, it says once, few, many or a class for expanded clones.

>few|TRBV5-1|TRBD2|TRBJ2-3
TGCGCCAGCAGCTTCGGTACGGCTAGCGGGGTAGATACGCAGTATTTT
CASSFGTASGVDTQYF
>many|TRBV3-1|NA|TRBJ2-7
TGTGCCAGCAGCCAAGATAGGACACCCTCCTACGAGCAGTACTTC
CASSQDRTPSYEQYF
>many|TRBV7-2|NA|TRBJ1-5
TGTGCCAGCAGCAGGGACATCGATAACAATCAGCCCCAGCATTTT
CASSRDIDNNQPQHF
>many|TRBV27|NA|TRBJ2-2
TGTGCCAGCGGACTAGAGGGACAGATCGTCCCCGGGGAGCTGTTTTTT
CASGLEGQIVPGELFF
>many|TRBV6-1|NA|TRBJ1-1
TGTGCCAGCATTCAACTAGGTTATTATGAAGCTTTCTTT
CASIQLGYYEAFF
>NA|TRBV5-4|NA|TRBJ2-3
TGTGCCAGCAGCCGACTAGAAAGCACAGATACGCAGTATTTT
CASSRLESTDTQYF
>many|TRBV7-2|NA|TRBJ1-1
TGTGCCAGCAGCACAATATCTGGGGGGGGCGTGGGCACTGAAGCTTTCTTT
CASSTISGGGVGTEAFF
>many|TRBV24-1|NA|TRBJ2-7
TGTGCCACCAGTGACCAGTCCCAGGCTAGTCCGGGGGAGCAGTACTTC
CATSDQSQASPGEQYF
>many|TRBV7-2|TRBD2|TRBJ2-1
TGTGCCAGCAGCCTCCGGGGGGAGCAGTCCTCCTACAATGAGCAGTTCTTC
CASSLRGEQSSYNEQFF
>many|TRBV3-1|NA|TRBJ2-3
TGTGCCAGCAGCCAAGGGTCTATCAGAGCAGATACGCAGTATTTT
CASSQGSIRADTQYF
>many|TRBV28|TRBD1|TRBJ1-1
TGTGCCAGCAGTTTACAACAGGGGCTGGGGACTGAAGCTTTCTTT
CASSLQQGLGTEAFF
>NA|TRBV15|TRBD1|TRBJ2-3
TGTGCCACCAGCGGCAGGGGGGATACGCAGTATTTT
CATSGRGDTQYF
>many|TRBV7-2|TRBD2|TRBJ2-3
TGTGCCAGCAGCATATTAGCGGGAGGAACTAGCACAGATACGCAGTATTTT
CASSILAGGTSTDTQYF
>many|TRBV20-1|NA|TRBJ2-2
TGCAGTGCTAAGGACAGCCTTAACACCGGGGAGCTGTTTTTT
CSAKDSLNTGELFF
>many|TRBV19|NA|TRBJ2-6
TGTGCCAGTAGTATAGTACCCCTGGCCCCTGGGGCCAACGTCCTGACTTTC
CASSIVPLAPGANVLTF
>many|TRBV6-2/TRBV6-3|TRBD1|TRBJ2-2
TGTGCCAGCAACAGGGGTTCCGACACCGGGGAGCTGTTTTTT
CASNRGSDTGELFF
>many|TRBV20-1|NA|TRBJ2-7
TGCAGTGCTAGAGACGGGGACAAGGCTGACCCTGAGGAGCAGTACTTC
CSARDGDKADPEEQYF
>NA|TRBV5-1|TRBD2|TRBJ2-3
TGCGCCAGCAGCTTGGAAACTAGCGGGTACACAGATACGCAGTATTTT
CASSLETSGYTDTQYF
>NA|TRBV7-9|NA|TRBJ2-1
TGTGCCAGCAGCTTAGCGGTAGGCTACAATGAGCAGTTCTTC
CASSLAVGYNEQFF
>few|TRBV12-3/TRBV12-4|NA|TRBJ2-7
TGTGCCAGCAGCCCTAGGACAGAATCCTACGAGCAGTACTTC
CASSPRTESYEQYF
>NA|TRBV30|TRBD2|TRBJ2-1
TGTGCCTGGAAAAAGGCTAGCGGGGCTTACAATGAGCAGTTCTTC
CAWKKASGAYNEQFF
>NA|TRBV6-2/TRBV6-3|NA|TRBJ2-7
TGTGCCAGCAGCTCAACCGACCCTAGCGCCACCCTTGGCGAGCAGTACTTC
CASSSTDPSATLGEQYF
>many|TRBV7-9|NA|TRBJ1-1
TGTGCCAGCAGCTTAGCGCGGGCCCGGTACTCAGCAAACACTGAAGCTTTCTTT
CASSLARARYSANTEAFF
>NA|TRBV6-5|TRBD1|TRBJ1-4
TGTGCCAGCAGGGACAGGGGGCTTAACGAAAAACTGTTTTTT
CASRDRGLNEKLFF
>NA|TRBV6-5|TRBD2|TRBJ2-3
TGTGCCAGCAACCCTCTGGGCGGGAGGGTGTATTTT
CASNPLGGRVYF
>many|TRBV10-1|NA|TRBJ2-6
TGCGCCAGCGTTCGCCCCAGGACCCACTCTGGGGCCAACGTCCTGACTTTC
CASVRPRTHSGANVLTF
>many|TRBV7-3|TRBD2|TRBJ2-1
TGTGCCAGCAGCTTAAAGGGGCTAGCGGGAGTCAGCTCCTACAATGAGCAGTTCTTC
CASSLKGLAGVSSYNEQFF
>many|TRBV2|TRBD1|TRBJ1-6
TGTGCCAGCAGGGGGGACAGGGGGCCTTCACCCCTCCACTTT
CASRGDRGPSPLHF
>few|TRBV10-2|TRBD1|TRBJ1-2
TGCGCCAGCCAGCGGGACAGCTATGGCTACACCTTC
CASQRDSYGYTF
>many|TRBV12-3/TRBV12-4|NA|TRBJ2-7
TGTGCCAGCAATTTCCAGGGAGACTTCTACGAGCAGTACTTC
CASNFQGDFYEQYF
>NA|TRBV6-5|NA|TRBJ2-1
TGTGCCAGCAGTTACTCGATAGGGAACAATGAGCAGTTCTTC
CASSYSIGNNEQFF
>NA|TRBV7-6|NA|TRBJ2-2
TGTGCCAGCACCCAGCCCAGAGGGAACACCGGGGAGCAGTTTTTT
CASTQPRGNTGEQFF
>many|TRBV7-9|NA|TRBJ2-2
TGTGCCAGCAGCCTCCTGGATTCAAACTGGGAGCTGTTTTTT
CASSLLDSNWELFF
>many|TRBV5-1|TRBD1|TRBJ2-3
TGCGCCAGCAGCTTGGTTAGGGGACAGCCAGATACGCAGTATTTT
CASSLVRGQPDTQYF
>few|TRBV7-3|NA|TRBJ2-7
TGTGCCAGCAGCCCCGGGACCGCTCCGGGCGACGAGCAGTACTTC
CASSPGTAPGDEQYF
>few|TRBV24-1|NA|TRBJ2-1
TGTGCCACCTCAAGAGGGGGGTCCTACAATGAGCAGTTCTTC
CATSRGGSYNEQFF
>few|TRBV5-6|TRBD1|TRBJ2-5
TGTGCCAGCAGCCCGAGGACAGGGGGCCTACAAGAGACCCAGTACTTC
CASSPRTGGLQETQYF
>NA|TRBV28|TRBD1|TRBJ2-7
TGTGCCAGCAGTCTAGACAGGGCCGTCCGCTACGAGCAGTACTTC
CASSLDRAVRYEQYF
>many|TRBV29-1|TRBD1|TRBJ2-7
TGCAGCGTTGGGGGACAGGGCCACGAGCAGTACTTC
CSVGGQGHEQYF
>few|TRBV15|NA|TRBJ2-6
TGTGCCACTGGCTCTGGGGCCAACGTCCTGACTTTC
CATGSGANVLTF
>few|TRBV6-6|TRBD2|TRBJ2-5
TGTGCCAGCAGTTATGGGGGGGGAGAGACCCAGTACTTC
CASSYGGGETQYF
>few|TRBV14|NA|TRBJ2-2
TGTGCCAGCAGCACTGATACGTTTAGGGGGTACACCGGGGAGCTGTTTTTT
CASSTDTFRGYTGELFF
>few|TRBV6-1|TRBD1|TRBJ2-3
TGTGCCAGCGTAAAGGGGGCCCCAATGGATACGCAGTATTTT
CASVKGAPMDTQYF
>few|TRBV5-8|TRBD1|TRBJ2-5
TGTGCCAGCAACAGGGGGCTACAAGAGACCCAGTACTTC
CASNRGLQETQYF
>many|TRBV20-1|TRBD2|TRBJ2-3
TGCAGTGCTAGACCGACTAGCGGGGGGGCCGTTGGATATGATACGCAGTATTTT
CSARPTSGGAVGYDTQYF
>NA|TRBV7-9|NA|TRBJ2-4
TGTGCCAGCAGCCCTACTTTTGACATTCAGTACTTC
CASSPTFDIQYF
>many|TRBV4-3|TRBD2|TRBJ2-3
TGCGCCAGCAGCCAAGAGCTAGCTAGCGGTACAGATACGCAGTATTTT
CASSQELASGTDTQYF
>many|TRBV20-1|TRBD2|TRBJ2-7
TGCAGTGCTCCACCCCTAAGACTAGCGGGGGCCGCTAGCTCCTACGAGCAGTACTTC
CSAPPLRLAGAASSYEQYF
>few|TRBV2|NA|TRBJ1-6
TGTGCCAGCAGTGAGCAGGGGAAGTATAATTCACCCCTCCACTTT
CASSEQGKYNSPLHF
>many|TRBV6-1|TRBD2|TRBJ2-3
TGTGCCAGCAGACTAGCGGGAGGGACAGATACGCAGTATTTT
CASRLAGGTDTQYF
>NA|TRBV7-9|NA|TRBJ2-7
TGTGCCAGCAGCGTACAGGTAACCTACGAGCAGTACTTC
CASSVQVTYEQYF
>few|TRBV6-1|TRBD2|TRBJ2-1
TGTGCCGCCCATAGCGGGACTGAGGAGCAGTTCTTC
CAAHSGTEEQFF
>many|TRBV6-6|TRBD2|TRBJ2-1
TGTGCCAGTGTTAGCGGGAGGGATGAGCAGTTCTTC
CASVSGRDEQFF
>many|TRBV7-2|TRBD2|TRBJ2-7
TGTGCCAGCAGCTTAGAAGCGGGAGGGCCCTACGAGCAGTACTTC
CASSLEAGGPYEQYF
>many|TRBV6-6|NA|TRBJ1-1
TGTGCCAGCAGTTACTCATCGAACACTGAAGCTTTCTTT
CASSYSSNTEAFF
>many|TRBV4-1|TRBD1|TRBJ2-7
TGCGCCAGCAGCCAAGATCCGGGACAGGGGGCGCAGGAGCAGTACTTC
CASSQDPGQGAQEQYF
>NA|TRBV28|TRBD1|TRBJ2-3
TGTGCCAGCAGCCTCGACAGGGTCGAGCTGGATACGCAGTATTTT
CASSLDRVELDTQYF
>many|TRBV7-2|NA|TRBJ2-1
TGTGCCAGCAGCTTGGGCGGGCATGAGCAGTTCTTC
CASSLGGHEQFF
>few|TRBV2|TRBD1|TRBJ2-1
TGTGCCAGCAGCCGGACAGGGGGTGGTAATGAGCAGTTCTTC
CASSRTGGGNEQFF